The 29 T cell receptor beta chains presented below share a single source sample, sequenced in a study of blood T cell repertoires in COVID-19. Method: immunoSEQ multiplex PCR; TCRdb's copy keeps in-frame clones and lacks some. The repertoire holds about 230,000 clones, with approximately 90% as singletons. Sequencing input: peripheral blood. These receptors originate from a man aged 25 to 40 with COVID-19, enrolled during active disease.

The chain combines TRBV5-8 with TRBJ2-1, with 8 bases aligning to TRBD2. The trim removed 2 bases at V and 7 bases at J, leaving 11 bases unmatched. Germline assignment: CDR1 SGHTS and CDR2 YDEGEE. This CDR3 has 16 residues. CDR3: CASSFLTSALRNEQFF. CDR3 sequence (DNA): TGTGCCAGCAGCTTTCTGACTAGCGCGTTAAGGAATGAGCAGTTCTTC.

This chain uses TRBV12-3 or TRBV12-4 with TRBJ1-3; D remains unclear. This CDR3 has 13 amino acids. Trimming removed 5 bases at V and 0 bases at J, with 5 bases between. CDR3 sequence reads: CASSLFSGNTIYF. CDR3 DNA: TGTGCCAGCAGTCTCTTCTCTGGAAACACCATATATTTT.

This chain uses TRBV28 with TRBJ1-6; the match to TRBD1 covers 7 bases. Losses at the gene ends were 8 bases for V and 7 bases for J; bases not matched to a gene: 8. CDR1 and CDR2 (germline): MDHEN, SYDVKM. The CDR3 extends over 14 amino acids. The CDR3 nucleotides read TGTGCCAGCGTGACAGGGCAAGGGAATTCACCCCTCCACTTT. Amino acid sequence: CASVTGQGNSPLHF.

The chain uses TRBV6-5 and TRBJ2-1; a weak D match, TRBD2 (5 bases). This CDR3 has 15 amino acids. Between the trimmed V and J ends, which lost 6 bases and 4 bases, there was a span of 16 bases. From germline, CDR1 is MNHEY and CDR2 SVGAGI. CDR3: CASSLDLFTYNEQFF. For the CDR3, the DNA is TGTGCCAGCAGCCTGGACTTATTCACATACAATGAGCAGTTCTTC.

The V and J genes are TRBV29-1 and TRBJ1-1; 10 nucleotides align to TRBD1. The CDR3 is 13 amino acids. The V gene end was trimmed by 6 bases and the J gene end by 4 bases; junction bases not matched to a gene: 5. The V gene's germline CDR1 is SQVTM and CDR2 ANQGSEA. CDR3 DNA: TGCAGCGTCAGACAGGGGGCCGGCACTGAAGCTTTCTTT. Amino acids: CSVRQGAGTEAFF.

The chain joins TRBV7-6 to TRBJ1-1; D perhaps matches TRBD1 (5 bases). Trimming stripped 1 base from V and 5 bases from J, with 8 bases between. The CDR3 loop spans 13 amino acids. CDR1 and CDR2 (germline): SGHVS, FNYEAQ. CDR3 coding DNA: TGTGCCAGCAGCTTAGAACGGGGGACTGAAGCTTTCTTT. Translation gives CASSLERGTEAFF. The full variable domain, in which reference TRBV7-6 and TRBJ1-1 provide the parts outside the CDR3, is GAGVSQSPRYKVTKRGQDVALRCDPISGHVSLYWYRQALGQGPEFLTYFNYEAQQDKSGLPNDRFSAERPEGSISTLTIQRTEQRDSAMYRCASSLERGTEAFFGQGTRLTVV.

In its sample, this clone was seen a few times. The gene calls are TRBV28 and TRBJ1-5; D is possibly TRBD1 (6 bases). The germline V and J ends were trimmed by 3 bases and 5 bases, with 11 bases remaining between them. This CDR3 has 14 amino acids. Germline V CDR1 and CDR2: MDHEN, SYDVKM. CDR3 bases: TGTGCCAGCAGTTTCGGACAGAAACATCAGCCCCAGCATTTT. This translates into CASSFGQKHQPQHF.

The chain couples TRBV7-2 to TRBJ2-2; a possible D gene is TRBD2 (6 bases). Trimming pared 3 bases from V and 5 bases from J, leaving 7 bases between. The CDR3 consists of 13 residues. Germline assignment: CDR1 SGHTA and CDR2 FQGNSA. CDR3: CASSFAGTGELFF. The CDR3 nucleotides are TGTGCCAGCAGCTTTGCGGGGACCGGGGAGCTGTTTTTT.

The chain is built from TRBV12-5 and TRBJ1-5; weak D call: TRBD1 (6 bases). Germline V gene lookup returns CDR1 LGHNT and CDR2 FRNRAP. The CDR3 has 16 amino acids. V lost 7 bases, J lost 0 bases, and 16 bases lay in between. The CDR3 reads CASAFSRGGSNQPQHF. DNA for the CDR3: TGTGCTAGTGCCTTCTCACGAGGGGGTAGCAATCAGCCCCAGCATTTT.

This chain links TRBV7-9 with TRBJ1-2, with 8 nucleotides matching TRBD1. The germline gives CDR1 SEHNR, CDR2 FQNEAQ (reference sequence). Trimming cost V 0 bases and J 4 bases; bases outside gene matches: 4. This CDR3 is built from 15 residues. CDR3 bases: TGTGCCAGCAGCTTAGCGGACAGGGAGTCCTATGGCTACACCTTC. It is translated as CASSLADRESYGYTF.

The chain couples TRBV30 to TRBJ1-5, with 7 bases matching TRBD1. The CDR3 is made up of 14 amino acids. V trimming: 0 bases; J trimming: 5 bases; junction bases outside the gene matches: 4. Germline V gene data show CDR1 as GTSNPN and CDR2 as SVGIG (reference sequence). Here the CDR3 DNA reads TGTGCCTGGAGTGTAGGGACAGTCGATCAGCCCCAGCATTTT. This encodes CAWSVGTVDQPQHF.

This chain uses TRBV6-5 with TRBJ1-5; 12 bases fit TRBD1. The CDR3 runs 15 residues. Germline loops: CDR1 MNHEY, CDR2 SVGAGI. V dropped 6 bases and J dropped 6; count of bases not matched to a gene: 6. Here the CDR3 reads CASSGTGGKSQPQHF. The CDR3 DNA reads as TGTGCCAGCAGCGGGACAGGGGGCAAGAGTCAGCCCCAGCATTTT.

The chain uses TRBV24-1 and TRBJ2-3; perhaps TRBD2 as D (6 bases). The germline gives CDR1 KGHDR, CDR2 SFDVKD. The CDR3 loop spans 14 amino acids. The V end lost 7 bases, the J end lost 4 bases, and 14 bases lay between the germline ends. For the CDR3, the DNA is TGTGCCACCAGCGGGGGATTGAACCCAGATACGCAGTATTTT. Its protein is CATSGGLNPDTQYF.

The chain carries TRBV4-2 and TRBJ1-1, with TRBD1 identical over 7 bases. The V and J ends lost 2 bases and 1 base, in that order; junction bases with no gene match: 4. The CDR3 is 15 residues long. Germline CDR1 and CDR2: LGHNA and YNFKEQ. The chain's CDR3 is CASSQPGQTNTEAFF. For the CDR3, the DNA is TGTGCCAGCAGCCAACCGGGACAGACGAACACTGAAGCTTTCTTT.

Notes on this clone: Other DNA variants within this sample encode the same CDR3. This chain links TRBV5-1 with TRBJ2-1; 11 bases line up with TRBD2. Germline CDR1 reads SGHRS; CDR2 reads YFSETQ. This CDR3 has 14 residues. The V gene end was trimmed by 1 base and the J gene end by 7 bases; junction bases not matched to a gene: 1. The CDR3 sequence is CASSLTSGSNEQFF. In DNA, the CDR3 is TGCGCCAGCAGCTTGACTAGCGGGAGTAATGAGCAGTTCTTC.

This clone is a singleton in its sample. The V gene is TRBV27, the J gene TRBJ1-2; D uncertain. The CDR3 has 14 residues. Deletions cut 3 bases from V and 6 bases from J, with 14 bases between. Germline V gene data show CDR1 as MNHEY and CDR2 as SMNVEV (reference sequence). The CDR3 sequence is CASSFWNNQDGYTF. The CDR3 DNA is TGTGCCAGCAGTTTTTGGAACAATCAGGATGGCTACACCTTC.

The V gene is TRBV7-2, the J gene TRBJ1-1; 7 nucleotides line up with TRBD1. V shed 6 bases, J shed 6 bases, and the junction held 7 bases outside the gene matches. Germline assignment: CDR1 SGHTA and CDR2 FQGNSA. This CDR3 is 13 amino acids long. The CDR3 bases are TGTGCCAGCAGTTTCAGACAGGGTCCTGAAGCTTTCTTT. Translating gives CASSFRQGPEAFF.

The chain uses TRBV19 and TRBJ1-2; 7 bases agree with TRBD1. This CDR3 contains 12 residues. The germline V gene has CDR1 LNHDA and CDR2 SQIVND (reference sequence). V lost 8 bases to trimming and J lost 3 bases; unmatched junction nucleotides: 3. This chain's CDR3 is CASRDRDYGYTF. CDR3 nucleotides: TGTGCCAGTCGTGACAGGGACTATGGCTACACCTTC.

V is TRBV24-1 and J is TRBJ2-2; 9 bases fit TRBD1. Germline CDR1 is KGHDR and CDR2 is SFDVKD. V gave up 5 bases and J gave up 5 bases; unmatched junction bases: 2. CDR3 length: 14 amino acids. The CDR3 region has the DNA TGTGCCACCAGTGGCGGGACAGGGACCGGGGAGCTGTTTTTT. The encoded protein is CATSGGTGTGELFF.

This clone was recorded only once. The V and J genes are TRBV28 and TRBJ2-5, with D hard to call. V was shortened by 8 bases and J by 5 bases, with 6 bases between the two germline ends. CDR1 and CDR2 (germline): MDHEN, SYDVKM. The CDR3 length is 10 residues. CDR3 nucleotides: TGTGCCAGCGCGAGTGAGACCCAGTACTTC. This gives the protein CASASETQYF.

This clone was counted a few times. The V call is TRBV13, the J call TRBJ2-7, with TRBD2 matching 8 bases. The length of the CDR3 is 15 residues. With 6 bases clipped from V and 2 bases from J, the junction kept 9 bases outside the gene matches. The V gene's germline CDR1 is PRHDT and CDR2 FYEKMQ (reference sequence). CDR3 nucleotide sequence: TGTGCCAGCAGTTCACTCGGGGGGGGAACCTACGAGCAGTACTTC. Translating gives CASSSLGGGTYEQYF. Complete variable domain (other parts from reference TRBV13 and TRBJ2-7): AAGVIQSPRHLIKEKRETATLKCYPIPRHDTVYWYQQGPGQDPQFLISFYEKMQSDKGSIPDRFSAQQFSDYHSELNMSSLELGDSALYFCASSSLGGGTYEQYFGPGTRLTVT.

This chain connects TRBV9 to TRBJ1-4; 8 nucleotides agree with TRBD1. This CDR3 has 14 amino acids. Unmatched junction bases numbered 6, after V lost 3 bases and J lost 8 bases. Germline assignment: CDR1 SGDLS and CDR2 YYNGEE. CDR3 amino acids: CASSETGEDEKLFF. DNA for the CDR3: TGTGCCAGCAGCGAGACAGGGGAGGACGAAAAACTGTTTTTT.

The chain has TRBV5-4 and TRBJ2-7; 13 nucleotides match TRBD2. V lost 4 bases and J lost 2; bases outside the gene matches: 3. This CDR3 has 15 amino acids. Germline CDR1 and CDR2: SGHNT and YYREEE (reference sequence). CDR3 residues: CASSPGLAGTYEQYF. In DNA, the CDR3 is TGTGCCAGCAGCCCGGGACTAGCGGGAACCTACGAGCAGTACTTC.

The chain combines TRBV7-2 with TRBJ1-1; D not resolved. The length of the CDR3 is 14 residues. The germline CDR1 and CDR2 sequences are SGHTA and FQGNSA. The V end lost 5 bases, the J end lost 11 bases, and 21 bases lay between the germline ends. The CDR3 here is CASSKNTAPVAAFF. CDR3 in DNA: TGTGCCAGCAGCAAAAACACAGCTCCGGTGGCGGCTTTCTTT.

The J gene is TRBJ1-6, the V gene TRBV6-6; 7 bases match TRBD1. This CDR3 comprises 15 residues. CDR1 and CDR2 from the germline V gene are MNHNY and SVGAGI (reference sequence). With 5 bases clipped from V and 5 bases from J, the junction kept 6 bases outside the gene matches. The DNA of the CDR3 is TGTGCCAGCAGTACCCAGGGGGGCAATAATTCACCCCTCCACTTT. It specifies CASSTQGGNNSPLHF.

The gene calls are TRBV27 and TRBJ2-2; D gene uncertain. CDR3 length equals 16 residues. Germline V gene data show CDR1 as MNHEY and CDR2 as SMNVEV (reference sequence). The V and J ends lost 2 bases and 2 bases respectively, with 12 bases between them. The DNA of the CDR3 is TGTGCCAGCAGTTTACTGGGCACAGAAAACACCGGGGAGCTGTTTTTT. Its protein product is CASSLLGTENTGELFF.

This clone was recorded many times. The chain links TRBV3-1 (or the pseudogene TRBV3-2) to TRBJ1-2; 8 bases agree with TRBD1. The germline V gene encodes CDR1 LGHDT and CDR2 YNNKEL (reference sequence). The ends lost 3 bases at V and 6 bases at J; junction bases unmatched: 6. The CDR3 extends over 14 amino acids. The DNA for the CDR3 is TGTGCCAGCAGCCACCCCGGACAGGGTGATGGCTACACCTTC. Protein product: CASSHPGQGDGYTF.

J is TRBJ2-7 and V is TRBV3-1 (or the pseudogene TRBV3-2); 10 nucleotides agree with TRBD2. The germline V gene has CDR1 LGHDT and CDR2 YNNKEL (reference sequence). Losses at the gene ends were 1 base for V and 3 bases for J; bases not matched to a gene: 9. The CDR3 is made up of 17 amino acids. CDR3 in DNA: TGTGCCAGCAGCCAAGTCTGGGCTAGCGGGGGAAACTACGAGCAGTACTTC. Translating it yields CASSQVWASGGNYEQYF.

The V gene is TRBV6-6, the J gene TRBJ1-5, with a possible D match to TRBD1 (6 bases). Germline CDR1 MNHNY, CDR2 SVGAGI (reference sequence). Trimming took 9 bases from V and 9 from J, leaving 18 bases between them. This CDR3 has 13 residues. CDR3 DNA: TGTGCCAGTCGACAGGACGAAAAGGGGCCCCAGCATTTT. Its protein product is CASRQDEKGPQHF.